Listed here are 31 T cell receptor beta chains from one sample, sequenced in a study of siplizumab effects on memory and regulatory T cells. TCRdb keeps only in-frame clones here, not all; method: immunoSEQ multiplex PCR. This sample has some 46,000 clones, with 93% found just once. The sequenced sample was CD8+ T cells sorted from blood. The receptors derive from a human donor in good health.

V gene TRBV7-8 combines with J gene TRBJ2-7; 8 nucleotides line up with TRBD1. Trimming took 5 bases from V and 8 from J; bases not matched to a gene: 14. The CDR3 is 15 residues long. CDR1 is SGHVS and CDR2 is FQNEAQ in the germline V gene. The CDR3 DNA sequence: TGTGCCAGCAGCCTACTTCAGGGGGCGCTTCCACAGCAGTACTTC. Protein sequence: CASSLLQGALPQQYF.

The chain couples TRBV6-5 to TRBJ2-7; D might be TRBD2 (6 bases). The CDR3 covers 15 residues. CDR1 and CDR2 from the germline V gene are MNHEY and SVGAGI. Trimming cost V 7 bases and J 4 bases, with 20 bases left between them. The CDR3, as DNA: TGTGCCAGCAACCCAGGCGGGGATTACACATACGAGCAGTACTTC. This codes for CASNPGGDYTYEQYF.

This clone came up once. The rearrangement joins TRBV19 to TRBJ2-5, with D perhaps TRBD1 (5 bases). The germline gives CDR1 LNHDA, CDR2 SQIVND (reference sequence). The CDR3 length is 14 residues. The ends were cut back, 5 bases at V and 9 bases at J, with 19 bases in the middle. This chain's CDR3 is CASSFEDTGEAQYF. Written as DNA, the CDR3 is TGTGCCAGTAGTTTCGAGGACACAGGAGAAGCCCAGTACTTC.

As regards this clone: This CDR3 is also generated by other DNA sequences in the sample. The genes are TRBV15 and TRBJ2-3, with unresolved D. V lost 1 base, J lost 1 base, and 6 bases lay in between. The germline gives CDR1 LNHNV, CDR2 YYDKDF (reference sequence). The CDR3 sequence is 14 residues long. In DNA, the CDR3 is TGTGCCACCAGCAGAGTTGGGGGCACAGATACGCAGTATTTT. This translates into CATSRVGGTDTQYF.

This chain joins TRBV15 and TRBJ2-2, with 11 bases that match TRBD2. There are 16 residues in the CDR3. CDR1 is LNHNV and CDR2 is YYDKDF in the germline V gene (reference sequence). V gave up 7 bases and J gave up 3 bases; unmatched junction bases: 7. CDR3 sequence: CATTSGTSGYTGELFF. CDR3 coding DNA: TGTGCCACCACCTCCGGGACTAGCGGATACACCGGGGAGCTGTTTTTT.

This clone was observed a single time. Here the CDR3 DNA reads TGTGCCAGCAGCTTGTTCGTAGGTTCCGAGCAGTACTTC. Its translation: CASSLFVGSEQYF. The chain joins TRBV5-4 to TRBJ2-7, with unresolved D. V lost 1 base, J lost 6 bases, and 11 bases lay in between. The CDR3 covers 13 residues. In germline, CDR1 is SGHNT, CDR2 YYREEE (reference sequence). The variable domain in full, with the rest retrieved from reference TRBV5-4 and TRBJ2-7, is ETGVTQSPTHLIKTRGQQVTLRCSSQSGHNTVSWYQQALGQGPQFIFQYYREEENGRGNFPPRFSGLQFPNYSSELNVNALELDDSALYLCASSLFVGSEQYFGPGTRLTVT.

This clone was seen a few times. J is TRBJ2-7 and V is TRBV28; 8 bases are shared with TRBD2. The V segment lost 4 bases and the J segment 2 bases; nucleotides outside the gene matches: 10. The CDR3 loop spans 16 amino acids. Germline CDR1 and CDR2: MDHEN and SYDVKM. DNA for the CDR3: TGTGCCAGCAGTTATACGATCGCGGGAGGAACCTACGAGCAGTACTTC. Its protein product is CASSYTIAGGTYEQYF.

The V gene is TRBV5-1, the J gene TRBJ2-3; TRBD1 might be the D (6 bases). The CDR3 is made up of 15 amino acids. V lost 4 bases and J 1 base, leaving 13 bases between the germline ends. Germline V gene sequence: CDR1 SGHRS, CDR2 YFSETQ. In DNA form, the CDR3 reads TGCGCCAGCAGCCTCAGGGGAACCGGCACAGATACGCAGTATTTT. Amino acids: CASSLRGTGTDTQYF.

The V call is TRBV6-5, the J call TRBJ2-2; 8 bases map to TRBD2. Germline-derived CDR1 and CDR2 are MNHEY and SVGAGI. V shed 0 bases, J shed 6 bases, and the junction held 3 bases outside the gene matches. This CDR3 spans 15 amino acids. CDR3 sequence reads: CASSYSTGRAGELFF. The CDR3 nucleotides are TGTGCCAGCAGTTACTCGACCGGGAGGGCCGGGGAGCTGTTTTTT.

V and J are TRBV14 and TRBJ2-1; 7 nucleotides agree with TRBD1. The CDR3 consists of 14 residues. J gave up 8 bases and V 4 bases, and 8 bases lay outside the gene matches. CDR1 is SGHDN and CDR2 is FVKESK in the germline V gene. CDR3 loop: CASSPTGRTDEQFF. The CDR3, as DNA: TGTGCCAGCAGCCCGACAGGGCGGACAGATGAGCAGTTCTTC.

V gene TRBV30 combines with J gene TRBJ1-4, with D uncertain. Germline-derived CDR1 and CDR2 are GTSNPN and SVGIG (reference sequence). The V and J ends lost 1 base and 8 bases respectively, with 23 bases between them. The length of the CDR3 is 17 residues. For the CDR3, the DNA is TGTGCCTGGAGTGATCTCCTAAGGGCCAGCCAAGGCGAAAAACTGTTTTTT. Amino acids: CAWSDLLRASQGEKLFF.

The J gene is TRBJ1-3, the V gene TRBV15, with 8 bases identical to TRBD1. The germline gives CDR1 LNHNV, CDR2 YYDKDF (reference sequence). This CDR3 has 22 amino acids. V lost 1 base, J lost 4 bases, and 24 bases stayed unmatched. This CDR3 reads CATSRGGFLRDRTSVGGNTIYF. In nucleotides, the CDR3 is TGTGCCACCAGCAGAGGGGGATTTTTAAGGGACAGGACTTCGGTGGGAGGAAACACCATATATTTT.

The chain is built from TRBV5-1 and TRBJ1-1; D unresolved. The length of the CDR3 is 14 residues. Germline loops: CDR1 SGHRS, CDR2 YFSETQ. Trimming took off 0 bases at V and 5 bases at J, with 11 bases between the two ends. The CDR3: CASSLAGQQTEAFF. The CDR3 nucleotides read TGCGCCAGCAGCTTGGCCGGGCAGCAGACTGAAGCTTTCTTT.

J is TRBJ2-7 and V is TRBV19, with TRBD2 matching over 10 bases. V gave up 8 bases and J gave up 2 bases; unmatched junction bases: 3. Germline lookup yields CDR1 LNHDA and CDR2 SQIVND (reference sequence). The CDR3 consists of 13 residues. This chain's CDR3 is CASGTSDPYEQYF. The CDR3 nucleotides read TGTGCCAGTGGGACTAGCGACCCCTACGAGCAGTACTTC.

The J gene is TRBJ1-6, the V gene TRBV28; 9 bases are a match to TRBD1. Germline V lookup: CDR1 MDHEN, CDR2 SYDVKM. This CDR3 spans 16 amino acids. Trimming removed 3 bases from V and 8 bases from J; junction bases left unmatched: 8. CDR3 sequence reads: CASSFIPGQGDSPLHF. The CDR3 DNA is TGTGCCAGCAGTTTTATTCCGGGACAGGGTGATTCACCCCTCCACTTT.

This clone was seen just once. The chain has TRBV7-2 and TRBJ1-5; possible D gene TRBD1, 5 bases. Trimming stripped 5 bases from V and 0 bases from J, with 11 bases between. CDR3 length: 15 amino acids. From germline, CDR1 is SGHTA and CDR2 FQGNSA. The CDR3 sequence is CASSPTAYSNQPQHF. The CDR3 nucleotides read TGTGCCAGCAGCCCGACAGCCTATAGCAATCAGCCCCAGCATTTT. Variable domain in full (rest from reference TRBV7-2 and TRBJ1-5): GAGVSQSPSNKVTEKGKDVELRCDPISGHTALYWYRQSLGQGLEFLIYFQGNSAPDKSGLPSDRFSAERTGGSVSTLTIQRTQQEDSAVYLCASSPTAYSNQPQHFGDGTRLSIL.

This rearrangement joins TRBV27 to TRBJ1-1; 7 bases are a match to TRBD1. J lost 0 bases, V lost 8 bases, and 12 bases had no gene match. This CDR3 comprises 16 residues. Germline assignment: CDR1 MNHEY and CDR2 SMNVEV (reference sequence). The DNA of the CDR3 is TGTGCCAGCCGCAGAACCCGGGACAGTATGAACACTGAAGCTTTCTTT. This gives the protein CASRRTRDSMNTEAFF.

V and J are TRBV11-2 and TRBJ1-1, with D possibly being TRBD1 (6 bases). V lost 3 bases and J lost 1, with 9 bases in between. Germline V gene data show CDR1 as SGHAT and CDR2 as FQNNGV. CDR3 length: 14 residues. CDR3 in DNA: TGTGCCAGCAGCTTGGGGGGCCCGAACACTGAAGCTTTCTTT. It codes for CASSLGGPNTEAFF.

This rearrangement joins TRBV28 to TRBJ1-4; tentatively, D is TRBD1 (5 bases). V gave up 0 bases and J gave up 12 bases, with 8 bases separating them. The V gene's germline CDR1 is MDHEN and CDR2 SYDVKM. The CDR3 runs to 12 residues. Written as DNA, the CDR3 is TGTGCCAGCAGTTTATGGGGGGGGGAACTGTTTTTT. This gives the protein CASSLWGGELFF.

The chain links TRBV5-6 to TRBJ2-7; 7 bases are shared with TRBD2. Germline V gene sequence: CDR1 SGHDT, CDR2 YYEEEE. J lost 2 bases, V lost 0 bases, and 11 bases had no gene match. The CDR3 loop spans 17 amino acids. In DNA form, the CDR3 reads TGTGCCAGCAGCTTGGTCCTAGCGGACTATACCCCCTACGAGCAGTACTTC. Amino acid sequence: CASSLVLADYTPYEQYF.

The chain combines TRBV7-8 with TRBJ2-1; D remains ambiguous. V lost 5 bases to trimming and J lost 7 bases, with 21 bases between them. The CDR3 covers 16 residues. Germline V gene lookup returns CDR1 SGHVS and CDR2 FQNEAQ. The CDR3 loop reads CASSPGFDTRSNEQFF. CDR3 sequence (DNA): TGTGCCAGCAGCCCTGGTTTCGACACACGTAGTAATGAGCAGTTCTTC.

V usage is TRBV4-1 and J usage is TRBJ2-7; no clear D gene. V shed 1 base and J shed 4 bases, with 8 bases lying between them. Germline CDR1 is MGHRA and CDR2 is YSYEKL. The CDR3 totals 13 residues. The CDR3 region is CASSQVKTYEQYF. CDR3 nucleotide sequence: TGCGCCAGCAGCCAAGTTAAGACATACGAGCAGTACTTC.

The genes are TRBV7-8 and TRBJ2-1; tentative D call: TRBD2 (6 bases). The CDR3 sequence is 16 residues long. Germline V gene lookup returns CDR1 SGHVS and CDR2 FQNEAQ. Trimming cost V 0 bases and J 8 bases, with 17 bases left between them. The CDR3 nucleotides read TGTGCCAGCAGCTTAGCCCTGGGACTTCCGGAGGATGAGCAGTTCTTC. It yields the protein CASSLALGLPEDEQFF.

The chain is built from TRBV30 and TRBJ1-2; tentatively, D is TRBD1 (5 bases). The germline V gene has CDR1 GTSNPN and CDR2 SVGIG (reference sequence). V was pared by 4 bases and J by 6 bases, with 15 bases between. This CDR3 is built from 13 residues. CDR3 coding DNA: TGTGCCTGGAATGTGGGGACGTCGGATGGCTACACCTTC. Protein sequence: CAWNVGTSDGYTF.

CDR3 sequence reads: CASSICGNYGYTF. The CDR3, as DNA: TGTGCCAGCAGCATTTGCGGAAACTATGGCTACACCTTC. The chain couples TRBV21-1 to TRBJ1-2. TRBV21-1 is a recognized pseudogene. The length of the CDR3 is 13 residues.

The chain couples TRBV7-8 to TRBJ2-3; no clear D. Germline lookup yields CDR1 SGHVS and CDR2 FQNEAQ. This CDR3 is 16 amino acids long. The germline V and J ends were trimmed by 5 bases and 3 bases, with 18 bases remaining between them. The CDR3 is CASSPGIERRTDTQYF. For the CDR3, the DNA is TGTGCCAGCAGCCCAGGAATAGAGCGCAGGACAGATACGCAGTATTTT.

The CDR3 sequence: CASSLGLNTEAFF. The CDR3 bases are TGTGCCAGCAGTTTGGGGCTTAACACTGAAGCTTTCTTT. The chain uses TRBV27 and TRBJ1-1, with D perhaps matching TRBD1 (5 bases). Germline V CDR1 and CDR2: MNHEY, SMNVEV (reference sequence). The CDR3 covers 13 residues. Between the trimmed V and J ends, which lost 3 bases and 2 bases, there was a span of 7 bases.

V and J are TRBV5-1 and TRBJ2-7, with 14 bases aligning to TRBD2. Germline loops: CDR1 SGHRS, CDR2 YFSETQ. CDR3 size: 16 residues. Trimming cost V 5 bases and J 0 bases; bases outside gene matches: 4. As DNA, the CDR3 is TGCGCCAGCAGTCCCGGGACTAGCGGGAGCTCCTACGAGCAGTACTTC. Translated: CASSPGTSGSSYEQYF.

This chain connects TRBV9 to TRBJ1-2; D may be TRBD1 (5 bases). This CDR3 is built from 12 residues. From germline, CDR1 is SGDLS and CDR2 YYNGEE. V lost 4 bases and J 10 bases, leaving 14 bases between the germline ends. CDR3 sequence reads: CASSSRLRVYTF. DNA of the CDR3: TGTGCCAGCAGCTCCCGTCTCAGGGTCTACACCTTC.

A few counts support this clone. CDR3 sequence: CASSEGPWQYF. The CDR3 DNA reads TGTGCCAGCAGTGAGGGACCCTGGCAGTACTTC. This chain joins TRBV2 and TRBJ2-4; D possibly matches TRBD1 or TRBD2 (5 bases each). V was cut by 3 bases and J by 13 bases, with 10 bases left in between. This CDR3 comprises 11 residues. Looked up from germline, CDR1 is SNHLY and CDR2 is FYNNEI.

The chain links TRBV10-3 to TRBJ2-3; D is ambiguous. Germline CDR1 and CDR2: ENHRY and SYGVKD. V was pared by 7 bases and J by 12 bases, with 11 bases between. This CDR3 region has 10 residues. CDR3 coding DNA: TGTGCCATCAATAGTCAATACCAGTATTTT. This encodes CAINSQYQYF.